Following are 26 T cell receptor beta chains from one sample sequenced in a study of low-dose radiotherapy and immunotherapy resistance in tumors. Gene-specific TRAV and TRBV primers were used for first-strand cDNA, covering alpha and beta chains. Amplification, which lasted 20 PCR cycles, used a constant-region primer and V-primer adapter to amplify TCRs. TCRdb processed the reads anew with MiXCR; each CDR3 protein has one entry. The table records roughly 90,000 distinct CDR3 sequences, 20% to 25% of them present only once. The time point here: after trial treatment. The sample's treatment: LDRT plus nivolumab, ipilimumab, low-dose cyclophosphamide and aspirin (RACIN trial). This sample comprised PBMCs, obtained after low-dose radiotherapy plus immunotherapy. The receptor source for this set is a female donor with ovarian cancer.

This clonotype was detected many times. The CDR3, as DNA: TGCAGTGCTAGAGATCGGCAGTGGAGCCAGGAGACCCAGTACTTC. It is translated as CSARDRQWSQETQYF. This rearrangement joins TRBV20-1 to TRBJ2-5, with unresolved D. Trimming removed 0 bases from V and 5 bases from J, with 16 bases in between. CDR3 length equals 15 residues. CDR1 and CDR2 from the germline V gene are DFQATT and SNEGSKA (reference sequence).

This clonotype has at least ten counts. The rearrangement joins TRBV29-1 to TRBJ2-1, with D perhaps matching TRBD1 or TRBD2 (5 bases each). Trimming shortened V by 6 bases and J by 10 bases, and 22 bases separated the two germline ends. The CDR3 covers 14 residues. Germline lookup yields CDR1 SQVTM and CDR2 ANQGSEA. CDR3 nucleotides: TGCAGCGTCGTCCCTGGGACGGCAGATTTGGAGCAGTTCTTC. This codes for CSVVPGTADLEQFF.

On this clonotype: Since a far larger clone is one base different, this is likely a read error. The rearrangement links TRBV6-2 or TRBV6-3 to TRBJ2-1, with D uncertain. Trimming pared 6 bases from V and 8 bases from J, leaving 11 bases between. The CDR3 is made up of 12 amino acids. Per the germline V gene, CDR1 is MNHEY and CDR2 is SVGEGT. As DNA, the CDR3 is TGTGCCAGCAGGAATCGGTTCCATGAGCAGTTCTTC. This codes for CASRNRFHEQFF.

This clonotype has at least ten counts. The CDR3 nucleotides read TGCGCCAGCAGCCAAGTAGCGGGAATGCAAGAGACCCAGTACTTC. Translated, it gives CASSQVAGMQETQYF. The V and J genes are TRBV4-1 and TRBJ2-5; the match to TRBD2 covers 8 bases. V was pared by 1 base and J by 2 bases, with 3 bases of the junction left unmatched. Looked up from germline, CDR1 is MGHRA and CDR2 is YSYEKL. There are 15 residues in the CDR3.

For this clonotype: The DNA is omitted, as the CDR3 cannot be located on it reliably, and the CDR3 follows TCRdb's listing. The chain carries TRBV24-1 and TRBJ2-2; the D call of TRBD1 is as the table states it, not checked on the DNA. Germline V CDR1 and CDR2: KGHDR, SFDVKD. The CDR3 numbers 16 amino acids, ends counted. This CDR3 is CATSDLGQDTGELFFF.

As for this clonotype: Since a much larger clone is just one base distant, this may be a read error. The chain has TRBV5-1 and TRBJ2-3, with no clear D. Germline V gene lookup returns CDR1 SGHRS and CDR2 YFSETQ. The CDR3 sequence is 13 residues long. Between the trimmed V and J ends, which lost 8 bases and 8 bases, there was a span of 18 bases. The CDR3 DNA reads TGCGCCAGAAGTCGGAAGGTAGACGGTACGCAGTATTTT. Translation: CARSRKVDGTQYF.

This clonotype was seen at least ten times. The chain joins TRBV4-1 to TRBJ1-6; D unclear. Germline values: CDR1 MGHRA, CDR2 YSYEKL. Trimming removed 2 bases from V and 10 bases from J, with 12 bases in between. CDR3 size: 14 residues. As DNA, the CDR3 is TGCGCCAGCAGCCAACTGGGATTGGGGTCACCCCTCCACTTT. Its protein product is CASSQLGLGSPLHF.

This clonotype was found many times. The genes are TRBV7-3 and TRBJ1-3, with unresolved D. Germline CDR1 SGHTA, CDR2 FQGTGA. The CDR3 consists of 15 residues. The V gene lost 3 bases and the J gene lost 7 bases, with 16 bases spanning the gap. CDR3 sequence: CASSLEAGMGNTIYF. The DNA of the CDR3 is TGTGCCAGCAGCTTGGAGGCGGGAATGGGGAACACCATATATTTT. The full variable domain, rest sourced from reference TRBV7-3 and TRBJ1-3, is GAGVSQTPSNKVTEKGKYVELRCDPISGHTALYWYRQSLGQGPEFLIYFQGTGAADDSGLPNDRFFAVRPEGSVSTLKIQRTERGDSAVYLCASSLEAGMGNTIYFGEGSWLTVV.

In its sample, this clonotype was seen many times. This chain joins TRBV24-1 and TRBJ2-7; 8 nucleotides align to TRBD2. Germline loops: CDR1 KGHDR, CDR2 SFDVKD. The CDR3 contains 18 residues. Losses at the gene ends were 0 bases for V and 4 bases for J; bases not matched to a gene: 13. The CDR3: CATSDLAVAGSPQYEQYF. In DNA, the CDR3 is TGTGCCACCAGTGATTTGGCGGTAGCGGGATCCCCTCAATACGAGCAGTACTTC.

This clonotype was counted at least ten times. The gene calls are TRBV7-9 and TRBJ1-3; D gene uncertain. The CDR3 contains 15 residues. In germline, CDR1 is SEHNR, CDR2 FQNEAQ (reference sequence). Between the trimmed V and J ends, which lost 5 bases and 4 bases, there was a span of 15 bases. CDR3 DNA sequence: TGTGCCAGCAGCCGTGAGGTCGGGATGGGAAACACCATATATTTT. Protein: CASSREVGMGNTIYF.

This clonotype was counted ten times or more. J is TRBJ1-6 and V is TRBV12-3 or TRBV12-4, with 10 bases fitting TRBD1. CDR3 length: 14 residues. Trimming cost V 5 bases and J 9 bases; bases outside gene matches: 4. The CDR3 here is CASSLRDRGSPLHF. For the CDR3, the DNA is TGTGCCAGCAGTCTCAGGGACAGGGGTTCACCCCTCCACTTT.

This clonotype was counted many times. The chain couples TRBV7-2 to TRBJ2-5; possible D gene TRBD2, 5 bases. Deletions cut 0 bases from V and 5 bases from J, with 13 bases between. This CDR3 region has 15 residues. Germline-derived CDR1 and CDR2 are SGHTA and FQGNSA. The CDR3 is CASSLAPLVWETQYF. The CDR3 DNA is TGTGCCAGCAGCTTAGCGCCACTAGTTTGGGAGACCCAGTACTTC. Complete variable domain (other parts from reference TRBV7-2 and TRBJ2-5): GAGVSQSPSNKVTEKGKDVELRCDPISGHTALYWYRQSLGQGLEFLIYFQGNSAPDKSGLPSDRFSAERTGGSVSTLTIQRTQQEDSAVYLCASSLAPLVWETQYFGPGTRLLVL.

This clonotype was recorded many times. The CDR3 nucleotides read TGTGCCAGCAGCCGAATACAGGGGCTCGTAGAGACCCAGTACTTC. It yields the protein CASSRIQGLVETQYF. The genes are TRBV7-2 and TRBJ2-5; TRBD1 matches 7 bases. V was clipped by 5 bases and J by 4 bases; unmatched bases: 10. Germline-derived CDR1 and CDR2 are SGHTA and FQGNSA. The CDR3 is 15 amino acids.

This clonotype has a count of ten or more. The V call is TRBV4-1, the J call TRBJ1-5; no definite D call. Trimming took off 1 base at V and 4 bases at J, with 2 bases between the two ends. This CDR3 contains 12 residues. CDR1 and CDR2 from the germline V gene are MGHRA and YSYEKL. The CDR3 reads CASSQVNQPQHF. In DNA, the CDR3 is TGCGCCAGCAGCCAAGTAAATCAGCCCCAGCATTTT.

This clonotype was counted between two and nine times. This chain uses TRBV28 with TRBJ2-7, with D tentatively TRBD1 (5 bases). Germline CDR1 reads MDHEN; CDR2 reads SYDVKM. Trimming pared 6 bases from V and 1 base from J, leaving 13 bases between. CDR3 size: 14 residues. CDR3 sequence reads: CASSALGQSYEQYF. For the CDR3, the DNA is TGTGCCAGCAGCGCCCTGGGGCAGTCCTACGAGCAGTACTTC.

The table lists this clonotype with many counts. CDR3 DNA: TGTGCCAGCAGCCAAGGACGGGCGGGGAGTCAGCCCCAGCATTTT. Protein: CASSQGRAGSQPQHF. The rearrangement uses TRBV3-1 and TRBJ1-5; D unclear. Per germline, CDR1 LGHDT and CDR2 YNNKEL (reference sequence). With 1 base removed from V and 6 bases from J, the gap between germline ends came to 13 bases. The CDR3 is 15 amino acids.

This clonotype was counted many times. This chain joins TRBV7-2 and TRBJ2-1, with a possible D match to TRBD2 (6 bases). Looked up from germline, CDR1 is SGHTA and CDR2 is FQGNSA. The CDR3 sequence is 12 residues long. V lost 4 bases to trimming and J lost 10 bases, with 11 bases between them. This CDR3 is CASSYRRDEQFF. CDR3 nucleotide sequence: TGTGCCAGCAGCTACCGGCGGGACGAGCAGTTCTTC.

This clonotype was counted a few times. The rearrangement uses TRBV5-1 and TRBJ1-4; perhaps TRBD1 as D (5 bases). CDR1 is SGHRS and CDR2 is YFSETQ in the germline V gene. The CDR3 length is 13 residues. V dropped 3 bases and J dropped 8 bases, with 11 bases sitting between them. Here the CDR3 DNA reads TGCGCCAGCAGCTCGGACTGGGGGGAAAAACTGTTTTTT. This gives the protein CASSSDWGEKLFF.

About this clonotype itself: A much larger clone is a single base away; this may be a read error. The chain couples TRBV7-9 to TRBJ1-1; D perhaps matches TRBD1 (5 bases). The CDR3 spans 13 residues. Trimming left V 6 bases short and J 8 bases short, with 16 bases between. Germline V gives CDR1 SEHNR, CDR2 FQNEAQ (reference sequence). The CDR3 region has the DNA TGTGCCAGCAGACCGTCGGGCGGACACGAAGCTTTCTTT. Amino acids: CASRPSGGHEAFF.

This clonotype was detected many times. The chain combines TRBV5-4 with TRBJ2-3, with D perhaps matching TRBD1 or TRBD2 (5 bases each). CDR1 and CDR2 (germline): SGHNT, YYREEE (reference sequence). CDR3 length equals 12 residues. V was clipped by 10 bases and J by 6 bases, with 15 bases between them. The CDR3, as DNA: TGTGCCTTGGGGGTACCCTTGGATACGCAGTATTTT. Translated: CALGVPLDTQYF.

In this sample, this clonotype turned up many times. CDR3 in amino acids: CASSWSRGNLATNEKLFF. The CDR3 bases are TGTGCCAGCAGCTGGAGTAGAGGGAACCTTGCAACTAATGAAAAACTGTTTTTT. The gene calls are TRBV7-8 and TRBJ1-4, with D unclear. The CDR3 covers 18 residues. The V and J ends lost 4 bases and 0 bases respectively, with 18 bases between them. Germline values: CDR1 SGHVS, CDR2 FQNEAQ.

This clonotype was detected ten times or more. V is TRBV7-2 and J is TRBJ2-1; D might be TRBD2 (6 bases). Germline V gene sequence: CDR1 SGHTA, CDR2 FQGNSA. The CDR3 is 16 residues long. V lost 1 base, J lost 0 bases, and 10 bases lay in between. The CDR3 is CASSLDSGRSYNEQFF. CDR3 nucleotides: TGTGCCAGCAGCTTAGATAGCGGACGCTCCTACAATGAGCAGTTCTTC.

Notes on this clonotype: This probably arose from a read error, given a far larger clone one base away. This sequence joins TRBV6-8 and TRBJ2-7; TRBD1 matches 8 bases. This CDR3 comprises 17 residues. The germline V gene encodes CDR1 MNHGY and CDR2 SAAAGT. The DNA for the CDR3 is TGTGCCATCAGTGAGTTGAGTCAGGGGGCGCGGTCTCGCGAGCAGTACTTC. As protein: CAISELSQGARSREQYF.

This clonotype has ten or more counts. This chain connects TRBV12-3 or TRBV12-4 to TRBJ2-1; 7 bases fit TRBD1. J lost 8 bases, V lost 7 bases, and 2 bases had no gene match. CDR3 size: 11 residues. The CDR3 DNA follows: TGTGCCAGCATGAGGGGGCATGAGCAGTTCTTC. It translates to CASMRGHEQFF.

This clonotype has a handful of counts. The chain couples TRBV19 to TRBJ2-6; D not certain. Germline V gives CDR1 LNHDA, CDR2 SQIVND (reference sequence). CDR3 size: 14 residues. Trimming shortened V by 5 bases and J by 5 bases, and 10 bases separated the two germline ends. The CDR3 nucleotides are TGTGCCAGTAGTGGAATTCCTAGGGCCAACGTCCTGACTTTC. The encoded protein is CASSGIPRANVLTF.

V is TRBV5-3 and J is TRBJ1-1; D is perhaps TRBD1 (5 bases). TRBV5-3 is an ORF; its function is uncertain. The CDR3 extends over 13 amino acids. V lost 8 bases to trimming and J lost 2 bases, with 13 bases between them. The CDR3 reads CASSQGFNTEAFF. The CDR3, as DNA: TGTGCCAGCTCCCAGGGTTTCAACACTGAAGCTTTCTTT.